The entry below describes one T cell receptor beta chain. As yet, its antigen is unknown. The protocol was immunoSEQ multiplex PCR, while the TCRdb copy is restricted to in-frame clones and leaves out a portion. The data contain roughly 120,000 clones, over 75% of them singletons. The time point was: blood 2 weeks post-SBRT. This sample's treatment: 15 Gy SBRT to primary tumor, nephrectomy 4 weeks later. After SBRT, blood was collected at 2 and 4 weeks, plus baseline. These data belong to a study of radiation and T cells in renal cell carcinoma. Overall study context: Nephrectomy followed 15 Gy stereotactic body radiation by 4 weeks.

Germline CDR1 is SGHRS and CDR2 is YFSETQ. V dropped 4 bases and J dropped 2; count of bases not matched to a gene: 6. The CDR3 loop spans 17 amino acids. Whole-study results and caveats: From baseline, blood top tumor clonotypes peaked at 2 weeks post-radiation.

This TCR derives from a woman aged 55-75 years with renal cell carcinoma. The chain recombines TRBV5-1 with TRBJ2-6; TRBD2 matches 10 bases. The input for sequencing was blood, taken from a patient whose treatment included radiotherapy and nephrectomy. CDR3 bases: TGCGCCAGCAGCAACTTAGCGGGAGGTGCTGGGGCCAACGTCCTGACTTTC. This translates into CASSNLAGGAGANVLTF.